Listed below are T cell receptor beta chains from one sample, sequenced in a study of T cell changes during pregnancy in multiple sclerosis. Libraries were prepared by immunoSEQ multiplex PCR; TCRdb keeps only in-frame clonotypes and omits some of them. The sample yields more than 50,000 clones, approximately 94% seen once. Material: CD8+ T cells from peripheral blood mononuclear cells, obtained after pregnancy. The source is a female donor with multiple sclerosis, enrolled in a pregnancy study. Each CDR3 is given with its conserved first and last residue. The D gene is left open where the match is weak. Expanded clones get a size class; other rows say once, few or many, or leave the size out.

clone_size d_call j_call v_call cdr3_nt cdr3_aa
. . TRBJ1-5 TRBV27 TGTGCCAGCAGTTTAGGGGGGGGGTGGGATCAGCCCCAGCATTTT CASSLGGGWDQPQHF
. TRBD1 TRBJ1-5 TRBV28 TGTGCCAGCACCTCCTTATGGGACAGGGAAAGCAATCAGCCCCAGCATTTT CASTSLWDRESNQPQHF
. TRBD1 TRBJ1-4 TRBV9 TGTGCCAGCAGCCCGGGGACAGGGGGGGAAAAACTGTTTTTT CASSPGTGGEKLFF
. TRBD2 TRBJ2-7 TRBV11-2 TGTGCCAGCAGCTTAGGCGGGATTGGTAGCGGGATCTCCTACGAGCAGTACTTC CASSLGGIGSGISYEQYF
. . TRBJ1-4 TRBV28 TGTGCCAGCAGTCATGGAAGGGGCGAAAAACTGTTTTTT CASSHGRGEKLFF
once TRBD2 TRBJ2-1 TRBV7-2 TGTGCCAGCAGCTGGGGACTAGCGGGATACAATGAGCAGTTCTTC CASSWGLAGYNEQFF
once . TRBJ2-1 TRBV5-6 TGTGCCAGCAGCTTAGGGACTTACGGACTCAGTGAGCAGTTCTTC CASSLGTYGLSEQFF
. . TRBJ2-1 TRBV5-4 TGTGCCAGCAGCTTCGTTGCGGTCTCCTACAATGAGCAGTTCTTC CASSFVAVSYNEQFF
. . TRBJ1-2 TRBV19 TGTGCCAGTTGGATGGGGGGTTATGGCTACACCTTC CASWMGGYGYTF
. TRBD1 TRBJ2-7 TRBV4-1 TGCGCCAGCAGCCAAGAATATACTACAGGGGGTTTGTACGAGCAGTACTTC CASSQEYTTGGLYEQYF
. TRBD2 TRBJ2-1 TRBV7-3 TGTGCCAGCAGCTTGGGACTAGCGGGAGGGTACTCTGAGCAGTTCTTC CASSLGLAGGYSEQFF
. . TRBJ2-7 TRBV5-1 TGCGCCAGCAGCCTACCCCAGGGTGTCACCTACGAGCAGTACTTC CASSLPQGVTYEQYF
. . TRBJ2-1 TRBV10-3 TGTGCCATCAGTCAGACACGTTTGGATGAGCAGTTCTTC CAISQTRLDEQFF
. TRBD1 TRBJ1-2 TRBV4-3 TGCGCCAGCAGCCAAGATGGACAGGGGGACGGCTACACCTTC CASSQDGQGDGYTF
once . TRBJ2-7 TRBV4-1 TGCGCCAGCAGCCAAGAGGCAGTCGCCTACGAGCAGTACTTC CASSQEAVAYEQYF
. TRBD2 TRBJ2-3 TRBV30 TGTGCCTGGGAGGGGAGGGTGAACACAGATACGCAGTATTTT CAWEGRVNTDTQYF
. TRBD1 TRBJ1-4 TRBV7-6 TGTGCCAGCAGCCTGTCCGGGACAGCCGGAGATGGACTGTTTTTT CASSLSGTAGDGLFF
. . TRBJ2-3 TRBV15 TGTGCCACCAGCAGAGATGAGTCTAGCACAGATACGCAGTATTTT CATSRDESSTDTQYF
. . TRBJ2-3 TRBV7-9 TGTGCCAGCAGCTCAGGATGGCCAGATACGCAGTATTTT CASSSGWPDTQYF
. TRBD1 TRBJ2-5 TRBV7-9 TGTGCCAGCAGCTTAGGCCAGGGGGCGGAGACCCAGTACTTC CASSLGQGAETQYF
. . TRBJ2-3 TRBV19 TGTGCCAGTAGTATGCTTAGCGGAGATACGCAGTATTTT CASSMLSGDTQYF
. . TRBJ2-1 TRBV27 TGTGCCAGCACCCTCAGGGGCTCCTACAATGAGCAGTTCTTC CASTLRGSYNEQFF
. TRBD2 TRBJ2-3 TRBV13 TGTGCCAGCAGCCCCGAGACTAGCGGGGAGACAGATACGCAGTATTTT CASSPETSGETDTQYF
once TRBD2 TRBJ2-1 TRBV4-3 TGCGCCAGCAGCCAAGCGATAGCTAGCGGGGTATACAATGAGCAGTTCTTC CASSQAIASGVYNEQFF
. TRBD2 TRBJ2-1 TRBV4-2 TGTGCCAGCAGCCAAGACTTCCTGACTAGCCTGGGGCAGTTCTTC CASSQDFLTSLGQFF
. . TRBJ2-1 TRBV19 TGTGCCAGCAGGGGCTCCTACAATGAGCAGTTCTTC CASRGSYNEQFF
. . TRBJ2-7 TRBV7-8 TGTGCCAGCAGCTTAGTCCCCAGGCCCTCCTACGAGCAGTACTTC CASSLVPRPSYEQYF
. . TRBJ1-1 TRBV6-5 TGTGCCAGCAGTTACTCGGGCAGACCAGAAGCTTTCTTT CASSYSGRPEAFF
. . TRBJ1-1 TRBV5-4 TGTGCCAGCAGCTTGGGGAGAGGGAAGGCTGAAGCTTTCTTT CASSLGRGKAEAFF
. . TRBJ1-4 TRBV28 TGTGCCAGCAGCCTCAGGAGGGAAGGAACTAATGAAAAACTGTTTTTT CASSLRREGTNEKLFF
. TRBD1 TRBJ2-1 TRBV28 TGTGCCAGCAGTTCGGGACAGCCAGCCTACAATGAGCAGTTCTTC CASSSGQPAYNEQFF
. . TRBJ2-7 TRBV15 TGTGCCACCAGTCTGGCGAGGAAGGACGAGCAGTACTTC CATSLARKDEQYF
once TRBD1 TRBJ1-2 TRBV27 TGTGCCAGCAGTTTATCGGGGACAGGGGGCGCGGGCGGCTACACCTTC CASSLSGTGGAGGYTF
. TRBD2 TRBJ2-7 TRBV5-1 TGCGCCAGCAGCTTGGTCGTGGGGCTAGCGGACTCCTACGAGCAGTACTTC CASSLVVGLADSYEQYF
. . TRBJ2-7 TRBV7-9 TGTGCCAGCAGCCCCCAGCCCAGACAAAGCTCCTACGAGCAGTACTTC CASSPQPRQSSYEQYF
. TRBD2 TRBJ2-3 TRBV4-3 TGCGCCAGCAGCCAAGATCGGACTAGCCGGTTGCAGTATTTT CASSQDRTSRLQYF
. . TRBJ2-1 TRBV19 TGTGCCAGTAGTACTTTGCGGGAAACCTACAATGAGCAGTTCTTC CASSTLRETYNEQFF
. . TRBJ2-1 TRBV30 TGTGCCTGGAGTGTACGATCGTCGGTCCCCTACAATGAGCAGTTCTTC CAWSVRSSVPYNEQFF
few . TRBJ2-5 TRBV10-2 TGCGCCAGCAGGGGGACTGGGTCGGCCCAGTACTTC CASRGTGSAQYF
. . TRBJ2-5 TRBV9 TGTGCCAGCAGCCCCCGTGGGGCCCCAGAGACCCAGTACTTC CASSPRGAPETQYF
. TRBD2 TRBJ2-7 TRBV19 TGTGCCAGTAGTTCTCCCTGGACTAGCGGGAGCTCCTACGAGCAGTACTTC CASSSPWTSGSSYEQYF
. TRBD1 TRBJ1-1 TRBV10-1 TGCGCCAGCAGTGAGGGGACAGGAACTGAAGCTTTCTTT CASSEGTGTEAFF